These T cell receptor beta chains were read from a single sample in a study of pediatric ulcerative colitis. Sequencing was performed with immunoSEQ multiplex PCR; in TCRdb, only in-frame clones are kept and a portion is missing. Among 15,000 to 20,000 clones listed, roughly 80% were seen once. The source material was gut tissue. The receptors stem from a boy younger than 18 with moderate ulcerative colitis. CDR3s include the opening cysteine and the closing phenylalanine or tryptophan. The D gene is left open where the match is weak. Clone size is not always given. Where it is, it says once, few, many or a class for expanded clones.

D gene: TRBD1; clone size: once; V gene: TRBV2; J gene: TRBJ1-6; CDR3 length: 15; CDR3 protein: CASEPSRGTTAPLHF; CDR3 DNA: TGTGCCAGCGAGCCGAGCAGGGGGACGACTGCACCCCTCCACTTT
D gene: .; clone size: .; V gene: TRBV10-3; J gene: TRBJ1-1; CDR3 length: 15; CDR3 protein: CAISEGGFMNTEAFF; CDR3 DNA: TGTGCCATCAGTGAAGGGGGGTTCATGAACACTGAAGCTTTCTTT
D gene: .; clone size: .; V gene: TRBV19; J gene: TRBJ2-5; CDR3 length: 17; CDR3 protein: CASSLSGGVRRGETQYF; CDR3 DNA: TGTGCCAGTAGTCTTTCAGGAGGAGTGCGGCGGGGAGAGACCCAGTACTTC
D gene: .; clone size: .; V gene: TRBV5-3; J gene: TRBJ2-7; CDR3 length: 15; CDR3 protein: CARSLGGRVGHEQYF; CDR3 DNA: TGTGCCAGAAGCTTGGGGGGCAGGGTTGGCCACGAGCAGTACTTC
D gene: .; clone size: .; V gene: TRBV10-1; J gene: TRBJ1-1; CDR3 length: 15; CDR3 protein: CASSLSGSGMTEAFF; CDR3 DNA: TGCGCCAGCAGTCTCTCAGGGAGCGGAATGACTGAAGCTTTCTTT
D gene: .; clone size: .; V gene: TRBV11-2; J gene: TRBJ2-5; CDR3 length: 14; CDR3 protein: CASSPGGPAQTQYF; CDR3 DNA: TGTGCCAGCAGCCCCGGGGGGCCCGCCCAGACCCAGTACTTC
D gene: .; clone size: .; V gene: TRBV7-3; J gene: TRBJ1-4; CDR3 length: 15; CDR3 protein: CASSSGGLPNEKLFF; CDR3 DNA: TGTGCCAGCAGCTCCGGGGGACTCCCTAATGAAAAACTGTTTTTT
D gene: TRBD2; clone size: medium-sized; V gene: TRBV9; J gene: TRBJ2-1; CDR3 length: 16; CDR3 protein: CASSVGGLAGDNEQFF; CDR3 DNA: TGTGCCAGCAGCGTAGGTGGGCTAGCGGGAGACAATGAGCAGTTCTTC
D gene: TRBD1; clone size: .; V gene: TRBV7-2; J gene: TRBJ2-7; CDR3 length: 14; CDR3 protein: CASSYGGQAGEQYF; CDR3 DNA: TGTGCCAGCAGTTATGGGGGACAGGCGGGCGAGCAGTACTTC
D gene: .; clone size: .; V gene: TRBV20-1; J gene: TRBJ2-1; CDR3 length: 11; CDR3 protein: CSASGRNEQFF; CDR3 DNA: TGCAGTGCTAGTGGGAGGAATGAGCAGTTCTTC
D gene: .; clone size: .; V gene: TRBV30; J gene: TRBJ2-5; CDR3 length: 15; CDR3 protein: CAWSPEGGWVETQYF; CDR3 DNA: TGTGCCTGGAGTCCGGAGGGGGGGTGGGTGGAGACCCAGTACTTC
D gene: TRBD1; clone size: .; V gene: TRBV7-9; J gene: TRBJ2-5; CDR3 length: 14; CDR3 protein: CASSGGQEGETQYF; CDR3 DNA: TGTGCCAGCAGCGGGGGACAGGAGGGAGAGACCCAGTACTTC
D gene: .; clone size: .; V gene: TRBV6-5; J gene: TRBJ2-7; CDR3 length: 14; CDR3 protein: CASRSSGVSYEQYF; CDR3 DNA: TGTGCCAGCAGGAGCTCAGGGGTTTCCTACGAGCAGTACTTC
D gene: .; clone size: .; V gene: TRBV7-2; J gene: TRBJ2-7; CDR3 length: 14; CDR3 protein: CASSTGGGFYEQYF; CDR3 DNA: TGTGCCAGCAGCACGGGGGGCGGTTTCTACGAGCAGTACTTC
D gene: .; clone size: .; V gene: TRBV12-5; J gene: TRBJ1-5; CDR3 length: 15; CDR3 protein: CASGDGRASHQPQHF; CDR3 DNA: TGTGCTAGTGGGGATGGGAGGGCTTCACATCAGCCCCAGCATTTT
D gene: TRBD2; clone size: few; V gene: TRBV10-1; J gene: TRBJ2-3; CDR3 length: 15; CDR3 protein: CASRSSSGGTDTQYF; CDR3 DNA: TGCGCCAGCAGATCTTCTAGCGGGGGTACAGATACGCAGTATTTT
D gene: .; clone size: .; V gene: TRBV10-1; J gene: TRBJ2-7; CDR3 length: 14; CDR3 protein: CASSERRKNYEQYF; CDR3 DNA: TGCGCCAGCAGTGAAAGAAGAAAGAACTACGAGCAGTACTTC
D gene: .; clone size: .; V gene: TRBV18; J gene: TRBJ2-3; CDR3 length: 14; CDR3 protein: CASSPPAGLDTQYF; CDR3 DNA: TGTGCCAGCTCACCACCTGCAGGGTTAGATACGCAGTATTTT
D gene: TRBD2; clone size: .; V gene: TRBV7-3; J gene: TRBJ2-1; CDR3 length: 14; CDR3 protein: CASSPAGGPNEQFF; CDR3 DNA: TGTGCCAGCAGCCCAGCGGGGGGGCCCAATGAGCAGTTCTTC
D gene: .; clone size: once; V gene: TRBV9; J gene: TRBJ1-4; CDR3 length: 15; CDR3 protein: CASSVTEATNEKLFF; CDR3 DNA: TGTGCCAGCAGCGTAACGGAAGCAACTAATGAAAAACTGTTTTTT
D gene: .; clone size: .; V gene: TRBV7-7; J gene: TRBJ2-2; CDR3 length: 14; CDR3 protein: CASSYQQVTGELFF; CDR3 DNA: TGTGCCAGCAGCTATCAACAGGTCACCGGGGAGCTGTTTTTT
D gene: .; clone size: .; V gene: TRBV4-3; J gene: TRBJ1-3; CDR3 length: 15; CDR3 protein: CASSPTSGPGNTIYF; CDR3 DNA: TGCGCCAGCAGCCCAACCTCGGGGCCTGGAAACACCATATATTTT
D gene: TRBD2; clone size: few; V gene: TRBV2; J gene: TRBJ2-5; CDR3 length: 14; CDR3 protein: CASTLSGSGETQYF; CDR3 DNA: TGTGCCAGCACCCTTAGCGGGAGTGGGGAGACCCAGTACTTC
D gene: .; clone size: .; V gene: TRBV19; J gene: TRBJ1-2; CDR3 length: 15; CDR3 protein: CASSITGRDDYGYTF; CDR3 DNA: TGTGCCAGTAGTATCACAGGGAGGGATGACTATGGCTACACCTTC
D gene: .; clone size: few; V gene: TRBV6-4; J gene: TRBJ1-2; CDR3 length: 13; CDR3 protein: CASSEQGRNGYTF; CDR3 DNA: TGTGCCAGCAGTGAGCAGGGGCGGAATGGCTACACCTTC
D gene: .; clone size: .; V gene: TRBV25-1; J gene: TRBJ1-1; CDR3 length: 13; CDR3 protein: CASSVEVYTEAFF; CDR3 DNA: TGTGCCAGCAGTGTAGAGGTCTACACTGAAGCTTTCTTT
D gene: .; clone size: .; V gene: TRBV4-3; J gene: TRBJ2-5; CDR3 length: 15; CDR3 protein: CASSQGSLRQETQYF; CDR3 DNA: TGCGCCAGCAGCCAAGGCAGCCTACGCCAAGAGACCCAGTACTTC
D gene: .; clone size: .; V gene: TRBV7-2; J gene: TRBJ1-5; CDR3 length: 15; CDR3 protein: CASSLAPGANQPQHF; CDR3 DNA: TGTGCCAGCAGCTTAGCTCCGGGAGCCAATCAGCCCCAGCATTTT
D gene: TRBD1; clone size: .; V gene: TRBV10-3; J gene: TRBJ2-1; CDR3 length: 14; CDR3 protein: CAISLWTGGDEQFF; CDR3 DNA: TGTGCCATCAGTTTATGGACAGGGGGGGATGAGCAGTTCTTC
D gene: .; clone size: .; V gene: TRBV11-2; J gene: TRBJ2-2; CDR3 length: 15; CDR3 protein: CASSRPTERTGELFF; CDR3 DNA: TGTGCCAGCAGCCGCCCGACAGAGCGGACCGGGGAGCTGTTTTTT
D gene: .; clone size: .; V gene: TRBV29-1; J gene: TRBJ2-2; CDR3 length: 13; CDR3 protein: CSCWGPNTGELFF; CDR3 DNA: TGCAGCTGTTGGGGCCCGAACACCGGGGAGCTGTTTTTT
D gene: .; clone size: few; V gene: TRBV5-8; J gene: TRBJ2-2; CDR3 length: 16; CDR3 protein: CASRYAGAGYTGELFF; CDR3 DNA: TGTGCCAGCAGGTATGCCGGAGCAGGATACACCGGGGAGCTGTTTTTT
D gene: .; clone size: .; V gene: TRBV11-2; J gene: TRBJ2-2; CDR3 length: 14; CDR3 protein: CASSAQRRTGELFF; CDR3 DNA: TGTGCCAGCAGCGCCCAACGTCGGACCGGGGAGCTGTTTTTT
D gene: TRBD1; clone size: few; V gene: TRBV19; J gene: TRBJ1-1; CDR3 length: 14; CDR3 protein: CASLLQGGGTEAFF; CDR3 DNA: TGTGCCAGCCTACTACAGGGGGGAGGGACTGAAGCTTTCTTT
D gene: .; clone size: few; V gene: TRBV5-1; J gene: TRBJ1-2; CDR3 length: 14; CDR3 protein: CASSMEGRSYGYTF; CDR3 DNA: TGCGCCAGCAGCATGGAGGGACGATCCTATGGCTACACCTTC
D gene: .; clone size: .; V gene: TRBV5-1; J gene: TRBJ2-5; CDR3 length: 15; CDR3 protein: CASSLEGGFAETQYF; CDR3 DNA: TGCGCCAGCAGCTTGGAAGGGGGATTCGCGGAGACCCAGTACTTC
D gene: .; clone size: .; V gene: TRBV7-9; J gene: TRBJ2-1; CDR3 length: 15; CDR3 protein: CASSLVSSGDNEQFF; CDR3 DNA: TGTGCCAGCAGCTTAGTATCGTCGGGGGACAATGAGCAGTTCTTC
D gene: .; clone size: .; V gene: TRBV6-5; J gene: TRBJ1-3; CDR3 length: 15; CDR3 protein: CASSAGPYGGNTIYF; CDR3 DNA: TGTGCCAGCAGTGCCGGGCCCTACGGTGGAAACACCATATATTTT
D gene: .; clone size: .; V gene: TRBV6-6; J gene: TRBJ1-1; CDR3 length: 15; CDR3 protein: CASTLGGPGNTEAFF; CDR3 DNA: TGTGCCAGCACCTTAGGGGGTCCCGGGAACACTGAAGCTTTCTTT
D gene: .; clone size: .; V gene: TRBV7-2; J gene: TRBJ2-1; CDR3 length: 15; CDR3 protein: CASSLKPLAYNEQFF; CDR3 DNA: TGTGCCAGCAGCTTAAAACCCCTAGCGTACAATGAGCAGTTCTTC
D gene: TRBD2; clone size: .; V gene: TRBV7-8; J gene: TRBJ2-3; CDR3 length: 18; CDR3 protein: CASSLAFSGRRGTDTQYF; CDR3 DNA: TGTGCCAGCAGCTTAGCGTTTAGCGGGAGGCGAGGCACAGATACGCAGTATTTT
D gene: .; clone size: few; V gene: TRBV7-2; J gene: TRBJ2-7; CDR3 length: 14; CDR3 protein: CASSPVLAFNEQYF; CDR3 DNA: TGTGCCAGCAGCCCTGTGCTAGCGTTCAACGAGCAGTACTTC
D gene: .; clone size: few; V gene: TRBV4-3; J gene: TRBJ2-3; CDR3 length: 18; CDR3 protein: CASSQVRSGRGSTDTQYF; CDR3 DNA: TGCGCCAGCAGCCAAGTTCGCTCAGGCCGGGGTAGCACAGATACGCAGTATTTT
D gene: .; clone size: .; V gene: TRBV6-6; J gene: TRBJ1-5; CDR3 length: 15; CDR3 protein: CASSGRRENNQPQHF; CDR3 DNA: TGTGCCAGCAGTGGTCGGAGGGAGAACAATCAGCCCCAGCATTTT
D gene: .; clone size: .; V gene: TRBV4-2; J gene: TRBJ1-3; CDR3 length: 18; CDR3 protein: CASSQELGHRSTGNTIYF; CDR3 DNA: TGTGCCAGCAGCCAAGAGTTAGGACACCGATCCACTGGAAACACCATATATTTT
D gene: .; clone size: .; V gene: TRBV7-2; J gene: TRBJ1-5; CDR3 length: 13; CDR3 protein: CASSVGKNQPQHF; CDR3 DNA: TGTGCCAGCAGTGTAGGGAAGAATCAGCCCCAGCATTTT
D gene: TRBD1; clone size: .; V gene: TRBV30; J gene: TRBJ2-3; CDR3 length: 14; CDR3 protein: CAWIRTGGTDTQYF; CDR3 DNA: TGTGCCTGGATCCGGACAGGAGGTACAGATACGCAGTATTTT
D gene: .; clone size: .; V gene: TRBV19; J gene: TRBJ1-2; CDR3 length: 15; CDR3 protein: CASSNSPTANYGYTF; CDR3 DNA: TGTGCCAGTAGTAATTCCCCCACAGCTAACTATGGCTACACCTTC
D gene: .; clone size: .; V gene: TRBV21-1; J gene: TRBJ2-1; CDR3 length: 16; CDR3 protein: CASSKDGGGQQNEQFF; CDR3 DNA: TGTGCCAGCAGCAAAGATGGGGGGGGACAGCAGAATGAGCAGTTCTTC
D gene: TRBD1; clone size: .; V gene: TRBV18; J gene: TRBJ1-2; CDR3 length: 11; CDR3 protein: CATTTGAGYTF; CDR3 DNA: TGTGCCACCACGACAGGGGCGGGCTACACCTTC
D gene: .; clone size: few; V gene: TRBV7-2; J gene: TRBJ1-2; CDR3 length: 12; CDR3 protein: CASSLGPGGYTF; CDR3 DNA: TGTGCCAGCAGCTTAGGGCCAGGTGGCTACACCTTC
D gene: .; clone size: .; V gene: TRBV29-1; J gene: TRBJ2-3; CDR3 length: 13; CDR3 protein: CSVLLGSGDTQYF; CDR3 DNA: TGCAGCGTCCTCCTAGGATCGGGGGATACGCAGTATTTT
D gene: .; clone size: .; V gene: TRBV27; J gene: TRBJ2-6; CDR3 length: 17; CDR3 protein: CASSNPGGGGGANVLTF; CDR3 DNA: TGTGCCAGCAGCAATCCTGGTGGAGGTGGTGGGGCCAACGTCCTGACTTTC